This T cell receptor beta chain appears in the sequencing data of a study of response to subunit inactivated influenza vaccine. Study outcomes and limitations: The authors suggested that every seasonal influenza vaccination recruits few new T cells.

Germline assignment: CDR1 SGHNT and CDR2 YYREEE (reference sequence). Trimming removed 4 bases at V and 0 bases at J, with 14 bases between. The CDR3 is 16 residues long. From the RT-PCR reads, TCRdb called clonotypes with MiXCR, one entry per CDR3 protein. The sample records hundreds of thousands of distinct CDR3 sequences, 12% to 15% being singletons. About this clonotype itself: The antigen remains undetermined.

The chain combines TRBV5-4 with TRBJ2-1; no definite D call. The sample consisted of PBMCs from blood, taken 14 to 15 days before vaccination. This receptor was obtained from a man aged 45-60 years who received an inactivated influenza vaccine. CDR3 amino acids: CASSLPGSSSYNEQFF. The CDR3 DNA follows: TGTGCCAGCAGCCTCCCCGGATCGAGCTCCTACAATGAGCAGTTCTTC.